Listed here are 6 T cell receptor beta chains from one sample, sequenced in a study of identical twins. Each CDR3 protein gets one entry after TCRdb re-called the 5' RACE reads with MiXCR. This sample carries 1.5 million to 2 million distinct CDR3 sequences, under 35% of them seen once, and the ten largest clones take approximately 0.25%. The sample comprised cord blood. All receptors derive from a newborn girl in good health.

This clonotype has just a few counts. The V call is TRBV29-1, the J call TRBJ2-5, with TRBD1 matching over 9 bases. Germline CDR1 and CDR2: SQVTM and ANQGSEA. This CDR3 is built from 14 residues. V dropped 0 bases and J dropped 5; count of bases not matched to a gene: 4. CDR3 protein: CSVEERDRVETQYF. CDR3 nucleotides: TGCAGCGTTGAAGAACGGGACAGGGTGGAGACCCAGTACTTC.

This clonotype turned up a few times. The chain couples TRBV20-1 to TRBJ2-4; possible D gene TRBD1, 5 bases. Trimming cost V 6 bases and J 0 bases, with 15 bases left between them. CDR1 is DFQATT and CDR2 is SNEGSKA in the germline V gene (reference sequence). This CDR3 region has 15 residues. This CDR3 is CSAATDSLAKNIQYF. CDR3 bases: TGCAGTGCAGCGACAGACTCGCTAGCCAAAAACATTCAGTACTTC.

This clonotype was seen only once. A much larger clone lies a single base off, so this may be a read error. The chain recombines TRBV28 with TRBJ2-7, with TRBD2 matching over 10 bases. The CDR3 is made up of 14 amino acids. Losses at the gene ends were 3 bases for V and 5 bases for J; bases not matched to a gene: 4. The germline V gene has CDR1 MDHEN and CDR2 SYDVKM. The CDR3 sequence is CASSFGLAVNEQYF. In DNA, the CDR3 is TGTGCCAGCAGTTTTGGACTAGCGGTCAACGAGCAGTACTTC.

This clonotype was picked up a small number of times. The V gene is TRBV5-1, the J gene TRBJ1-2; possibly TRBD1 for D (6 bases). CDR1 and CDR2 from the germline V gene are SGHRS and YFSETQ. CDR3 length: 16 amino acids. V was trimmed by 3 bases and J by 8 bases, leaving 23 bases between them. CDR3 amino acids: CASSSDPIRGHGGYTF. The CDR3, as DNA: TGCGCCAGCAGCTCGGACCCCATCCGGGGACATGGGGGCTACACCTTC.

Here the CDR3 reads CASSSRVAPYNSPLHF. The CDR3 DNA reads TGTGCCAGCAGTTCCCGAGTTGCCCCCTATAATTCACCCCTCCACTTT. The chain uses TRBV27 and TRBJ1-6; no clear D. The CDR3 consists of 16 residues. Trimming removed 4 bases at V and 2 bases at J, with 12 bases between. Germline-derived CDR1 and CDR2 are MNHEY and SMNVEV (reference sequence).

This clonotype was recorded a few times. The chain has TRBV2 and TRBJ2-7; D uncertain. Germline V gene lookup returns CDR1 SNHLY and CDR2 FYNNEI. The CDR3 spans 14 residues. V gave up 6 bases and J gave up 0 bases, with 12 bases separating them. DNA of the CDR3: TGTGCCAGCAGGAGGACGACTGACTCCTACGAGCAGTACTTC. Translating it yields CASRRTTDSYEQYF.